This TCR beta chain came from a study of T cell responses to AZD1222 COVID-19 vaccine. About the research overall: Investigators merged groups given second doses at roughly 4 or roughly 12 weeks.

The junction had 4 bases not matched to a gene; V was cut back by 2 bases and J by 1 base. Germline V lookup: CDR1 MNHEY, CDR2 SVGAGI. The CDR3 loop spans 15 amino acids. Study results and caveats: The study identified only six AZD1222 recipients as seropositive at baseline. Along spike, vaccine-associated CD4 TCRs were found throughout, with dominance at 160-218 and 743-854.

Using immunoSEQ multiplex PCR, the repertoire was profiled, and TCRdb retains in-frame clones only, with some absent. The sample records about 120,000 clones, approximately 84% being singletons. This clone has only a few counts. Antigen unknown. The specimen comprised peripheral blood, sampled on day 0 of AZD1222 vaccination. The V call is TRBV6-5, the J call TRBJ1-1, with TRBD1 matching 7 bases. The clonotype originates from an adult in good health. The DNA of the CDR3 is TGTGCCAGCAGTTACCTGACAGGGACGAACACTGAAGCTTTCTTT. It translates to CASSYLTGTNTEAFF.